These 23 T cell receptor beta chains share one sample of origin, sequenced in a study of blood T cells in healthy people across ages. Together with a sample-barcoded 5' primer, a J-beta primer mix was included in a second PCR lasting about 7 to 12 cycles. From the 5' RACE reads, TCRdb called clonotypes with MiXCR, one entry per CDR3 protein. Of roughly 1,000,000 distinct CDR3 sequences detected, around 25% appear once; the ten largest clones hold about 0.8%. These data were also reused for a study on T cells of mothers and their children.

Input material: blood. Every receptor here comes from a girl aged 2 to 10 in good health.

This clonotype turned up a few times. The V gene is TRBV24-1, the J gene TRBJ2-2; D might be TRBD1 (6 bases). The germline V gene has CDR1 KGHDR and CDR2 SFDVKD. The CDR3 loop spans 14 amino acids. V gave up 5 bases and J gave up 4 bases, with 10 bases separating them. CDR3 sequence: CATSGQALTGELFF. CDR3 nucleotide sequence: TGTGCCACCAGTGGACAGGCGCTCACCGGGGAGCTGTTTTTT.

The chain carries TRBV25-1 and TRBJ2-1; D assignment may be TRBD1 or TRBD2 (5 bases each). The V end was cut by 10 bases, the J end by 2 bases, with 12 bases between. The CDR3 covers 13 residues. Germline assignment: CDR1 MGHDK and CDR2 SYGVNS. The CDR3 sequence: CATLRGPYNEQFF. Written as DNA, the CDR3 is TGTGCCACCTTGAGGGGTCCCTACAATGAGCAGTTCTTC. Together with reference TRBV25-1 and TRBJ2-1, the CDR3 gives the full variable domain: EADIYQTPRYLVIGTGKKITLECSQTMGHDKMYWYQQDPGMELHLIHYSYGVNSTEKGDLSSESTVSRIRTEHFPLTLESARPSHTSQYLCATLRGPYNEQFFGPGTRLTVL.

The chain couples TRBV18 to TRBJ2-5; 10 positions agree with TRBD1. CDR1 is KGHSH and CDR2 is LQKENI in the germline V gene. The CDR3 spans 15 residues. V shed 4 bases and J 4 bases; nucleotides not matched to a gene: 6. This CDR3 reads CASSLGQGEGETQYF. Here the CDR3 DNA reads TGTGCCAGCTCACTCGGACAGGGGGAAGGAGAGACCCAGTACTTC.

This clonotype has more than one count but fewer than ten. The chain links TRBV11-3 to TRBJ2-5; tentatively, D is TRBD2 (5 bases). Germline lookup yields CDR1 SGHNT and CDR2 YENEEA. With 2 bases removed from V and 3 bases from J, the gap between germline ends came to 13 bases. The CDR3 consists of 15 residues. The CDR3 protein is CASSLRELRKETQYF. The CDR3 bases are TGTGCCAGCAGCTTAAGGGAGTTGCGGAAAGAGACCCAGTACTTC.

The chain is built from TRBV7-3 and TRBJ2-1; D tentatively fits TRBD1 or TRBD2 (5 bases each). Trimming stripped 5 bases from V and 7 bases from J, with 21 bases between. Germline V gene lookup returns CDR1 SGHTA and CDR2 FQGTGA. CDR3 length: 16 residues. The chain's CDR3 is CASSLVPGPPRNEQFF. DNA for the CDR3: TGTGCCAGCAGCCTAGTACCGGGACCCCCGAGGAATGAGCAGTTCTTC.

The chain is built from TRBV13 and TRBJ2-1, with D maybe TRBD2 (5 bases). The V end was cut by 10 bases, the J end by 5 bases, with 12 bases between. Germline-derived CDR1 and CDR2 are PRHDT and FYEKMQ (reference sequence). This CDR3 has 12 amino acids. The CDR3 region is CATGNRDNEQFF. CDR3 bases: TGTGCCACCGGGAACCGAGACAATGAGCAGTTCTTC.

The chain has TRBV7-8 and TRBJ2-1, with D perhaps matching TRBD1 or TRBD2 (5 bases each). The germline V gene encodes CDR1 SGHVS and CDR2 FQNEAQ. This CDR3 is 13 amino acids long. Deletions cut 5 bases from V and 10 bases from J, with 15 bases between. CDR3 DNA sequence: TGTGCCAGCAGCCCAGACCCTCGGGGCGAGCAGTTCTTC. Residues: CASSPDPRGEQFF.

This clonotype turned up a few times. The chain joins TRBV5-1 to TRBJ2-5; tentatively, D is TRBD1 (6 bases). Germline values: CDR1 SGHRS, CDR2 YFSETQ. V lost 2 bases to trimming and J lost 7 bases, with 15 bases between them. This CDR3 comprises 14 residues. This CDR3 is CASSLGGAQGTQYF. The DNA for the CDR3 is TGCGCCAGCAGCTTAGGTGGAGCACAGGGGACCCAGTACTTC.

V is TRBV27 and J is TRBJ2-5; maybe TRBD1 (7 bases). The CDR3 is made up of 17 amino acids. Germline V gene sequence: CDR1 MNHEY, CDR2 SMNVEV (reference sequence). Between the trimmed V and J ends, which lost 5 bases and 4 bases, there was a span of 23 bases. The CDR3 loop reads CASSPTLGAQGGETQYF. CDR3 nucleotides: TGTGCCAGCAGTCCGACCCTGGGAGCCCAGGGGGGAGAGACCCAGTACTTC.

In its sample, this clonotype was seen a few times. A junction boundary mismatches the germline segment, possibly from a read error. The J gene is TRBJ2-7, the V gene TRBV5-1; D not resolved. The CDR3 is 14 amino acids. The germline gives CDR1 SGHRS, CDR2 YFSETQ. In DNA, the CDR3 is TGCGCCAGTAGCTTGGGCCAGTTAATCTCCGAGCAGTACTTC. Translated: CASSLGQLISEQYF.

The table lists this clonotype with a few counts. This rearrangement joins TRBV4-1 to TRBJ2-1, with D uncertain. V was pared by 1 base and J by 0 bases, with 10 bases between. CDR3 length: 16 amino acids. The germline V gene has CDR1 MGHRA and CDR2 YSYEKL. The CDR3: CASSQGAYISYNEQFF. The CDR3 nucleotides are TGCGCCAGCAGCCAAGGGGCCTACATCTCCTACAATGAGCAGTTCTTC.

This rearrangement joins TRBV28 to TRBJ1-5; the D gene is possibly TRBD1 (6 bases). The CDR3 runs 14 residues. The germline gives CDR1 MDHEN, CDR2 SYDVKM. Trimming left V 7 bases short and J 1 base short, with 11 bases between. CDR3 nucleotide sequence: TGTGCCAGCATCGGGGGCAGCAGCAATCAGCCCCAGCATTTT. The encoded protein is CASIGGSSNQPQHF.

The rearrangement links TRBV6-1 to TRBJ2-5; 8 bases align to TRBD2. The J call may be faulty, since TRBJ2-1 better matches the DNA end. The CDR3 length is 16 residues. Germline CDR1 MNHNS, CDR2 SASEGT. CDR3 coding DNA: TGTGCCAGCAGTGAAGGGTTGAGCGGGAGCGTAGTTAAGCAGTTCTTC. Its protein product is CASSEGLSGSVVKQFF.

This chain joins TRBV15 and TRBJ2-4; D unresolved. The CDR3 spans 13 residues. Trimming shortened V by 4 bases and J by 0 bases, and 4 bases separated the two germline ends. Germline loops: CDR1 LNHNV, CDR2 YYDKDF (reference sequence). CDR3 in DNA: TGTGCCACCAGCAATCTAGCCAAAAACATTCAGTACTTC. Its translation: CATSNLAKNIQYF.

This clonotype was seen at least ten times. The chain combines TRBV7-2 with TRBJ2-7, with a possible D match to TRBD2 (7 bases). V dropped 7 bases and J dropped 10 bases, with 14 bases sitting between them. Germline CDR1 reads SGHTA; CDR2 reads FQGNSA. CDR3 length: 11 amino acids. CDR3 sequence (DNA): TGTGCCAGCACTCTCGGGGGGCCTCAGTACTTC. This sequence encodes CASTLGGPQYF.

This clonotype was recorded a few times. CDR3 loop: CASSFSGGGTGNEQFF. The CDR3 bases are TGTGCCAGCAGTTTTAGTGGTGGGGGTACCGGTAATGAGCAGTTCTTC. The chain carries TRBV12-3 or TRBV12-4 and TRBJ2-5; perhaps D is TRBD1 or TRBD2 (5 bases each). The end of the DNA fits TRBJ2-1 better, so the J call may be wrong. The CDR3 totals 16 residues.

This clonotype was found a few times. CDR3 sequence reads: CSAELSTYEQYF. DNA for the CDR3: TGCAGTGCTGAGCTGTCGACCTACGAGCAGTACTTC. The genes are TRBV20-1 and TRBJ2-5; D is unclear. The end of the DNA fits TRBJ2-7 better, so the J call may be wrong. The V gene's germline CDR1 is DFQATT and CDR2 SNEGSKA (reference sequence). This CDR3 is built from 12 residues.

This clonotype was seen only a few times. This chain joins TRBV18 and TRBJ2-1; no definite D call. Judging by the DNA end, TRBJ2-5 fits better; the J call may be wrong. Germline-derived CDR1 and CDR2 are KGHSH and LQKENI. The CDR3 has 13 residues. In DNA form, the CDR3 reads TGTGCCAGCTCTCAGGCTGAATTTGGAAGCCAGTACTTC. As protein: CASSQAEFGSQYF.

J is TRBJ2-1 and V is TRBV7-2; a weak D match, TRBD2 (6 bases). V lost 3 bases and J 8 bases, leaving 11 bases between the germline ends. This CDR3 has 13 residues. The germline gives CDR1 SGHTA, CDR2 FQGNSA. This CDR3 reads CASSFQRVDEQFF. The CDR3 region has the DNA TGTGCCAGCAGCTTCCAGCGGGTAGATGAGCAGTTCTTC. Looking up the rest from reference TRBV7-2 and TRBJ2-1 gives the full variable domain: GAGVSQSPSNKVTEKGKDVELRCDPISGHTALYWYRQSLGQGLEFLIYFQGNSAPDKSGLPSDRFSAERTGGSVSTLTIQRTQQEDSAVYLCASSFQRVDEQFFGPGTRLTVL.

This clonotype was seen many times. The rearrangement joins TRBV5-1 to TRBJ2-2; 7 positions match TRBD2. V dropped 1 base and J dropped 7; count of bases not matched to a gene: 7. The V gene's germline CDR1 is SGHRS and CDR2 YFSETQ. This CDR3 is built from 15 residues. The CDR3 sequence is CASSLSGIKSGELFF. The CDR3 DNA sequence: TGCGCCAGCAGCTTGAGCGGGATAAAGAGCGGGGAGCTGTTTTTT.

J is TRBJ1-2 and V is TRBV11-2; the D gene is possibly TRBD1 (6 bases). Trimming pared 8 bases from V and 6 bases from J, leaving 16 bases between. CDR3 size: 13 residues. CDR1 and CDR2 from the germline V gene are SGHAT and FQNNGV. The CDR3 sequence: CASSQQGGNGYTF. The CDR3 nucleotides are TGTGCCAGCTCTCAACAGGGCGGGAATGGCTACACCTTC.

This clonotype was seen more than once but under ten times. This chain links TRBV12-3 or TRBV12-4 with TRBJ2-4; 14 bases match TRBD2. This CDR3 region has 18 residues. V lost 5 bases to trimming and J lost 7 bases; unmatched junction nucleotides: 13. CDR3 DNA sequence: TGTGCCAGCAGTCCAGGTCGGGGACTAGCGGGAGCTGGGAACATTCAGTACTTC. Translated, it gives CASSPGRGLAGAGNIQYF.

CDR3 region: CASSLTGLHTYEQYF. The CDR3 DNA sequence: TGTGCCAGCAGCCTGACAGGGCTCCATACCTACGAGCAGTACTTC. V and J are TRBV7-2 and TRBJ2-7; TRBD1 aligns across 7 bases. V lost 5 bases to trimming and J lost 2 bases; unmatched junction nucleotides: 9. CDR1 and CDR2 from the germline V gene are SGHTA and FQGNSA. CDR3 length: 15 amino acids. The variable domain in full, with the rest retrieved from reference TRBV7-2 and TRBJ2-7, is GAGVSQSPSNKVTEKGKDVELRCDPISGHTALYWYRQSLGQGLEFLIYFQGNSAPDKSGLPSDRFSAERTGGSVSTLTIQRTQQEDSAVYLCASSLTGLHTYEQYFGPGTRLTVT.